What follows are 24 T cell receptor beta chains derived from one specimen sequenced in a study of early stage breast cancer tumors. Only in-frame clones appear in the TCRdb table, and some are missing; sequencing was by immunoSEQ multiplex PCR. The sample has around 53,000 clones; about 90% are singletons. The sequencing sample was made of blood. These TCRs come from a person aged 65 to 79 with breast cancer.

The chain employs TRBV30 and TRBJ2-5, with D maybe TRBD1 (6 bases). Looked up from germline, CDR1 is GTSNPN and CDR2 is SVGIG (reference sequence). V gave up 0 bases and J gave up 0 bases, with 14 bases separating them. This CDR3 has 16 amino acids. The CDR3 loop reads CAWSVPGDPYQETQYF. Written as DNA, the CDR3 is TGTGCCTGGAGTGTACCAGGGGACCCGTACCAAGAGACCCAGTACTTC.

The V gene is TRBV5-1, the J gene TRBJ2-5; 8 nucleotides agree with TRBD1. Germline CDR1 and CDR2: SGHRS and YFSETQ. J gave up 4 bases and V 1 base, and 9 bases lay outside the gene matches. CDR3 size: 16 residues. Here the CDR3 reads CASSLLPTGTGETQYF. Here the CDR3 DNA reads TGCGCCAGCAGCTTGTTACCCACAGGGACAGGAGAGACCCAGTACTTC.

The chain combines TRBV6-5 with TRBJ1-2; 10 positions match TRBD1. J gave up 4 bases and V 5 bases, and 4 bases lay outside the gene matches. Germline CDR1 is MNHEY and CDR2 is SVGAGI. CDR3 length equals 14 residues. The CDR3 loop is CASSQTGGGYGYTF. In nucleotides, the CDR3 is TGTGCCAGCAGTCAGACAGGGGGCGGCTATGGCTACACCTTC.

The chain combines TRBV10-3 with TRBJ2-1; D perhaps matches TRBD1 (6 bases). CDR1 is ENHRY, CDR2 SYGVKD, per germline. The CDR3 loop spans 15 amino acids. The V end was cut by 6 bases, the J end by 5 bases, with 17 bases between. CDR3 in DNA: TGTGCCATCAGGGAACAGGGATCGAAGAACAATGAGCAGTTCTTC. Protein: CAIREQGSKNNEQFF.

This chain joins TRBV7-2 and TRBJ2-7, with D possibly being TRBD1 (6 bases). V lost 2 bases and J lost 1, with 12 bases in between. The CDR3 sequence is 15 residues long. The germline V gene has CDR1 SGHTA and CDR2 FQGNSA. DNA for the CDR3: TGTGCCAGCAGCTTATTAACAGGGAGTTCCTACGAGCAGTACTTC. Translation: CASSLLTGSSYEQYF.

This chain connects TRBV7-2 to TRBJ2-3, with D maybe TRBD2 (5 bases). V was clipped by 1 base and J by 4 bases, with 18 bases between them. The germline CDR1 and CDR2 sequences are SGHTA and FQGNSA. CDR3 length equals 17 residues. The CDR3 DNA reads as TGTGCCAGCAGCTTAGAGGGAATTAGCGCGGTTGCAGATACGCAGTATTTT. Translation gives CASSLEGISAVADTQYF.

The rearrangement links TRBV19 to TRBJ2-1; no clear D. CDR3 size: 17 residues. Trimming removed 5 bases at V and 5 bases at J, with 22 bases between. The germline V gene encodes CDR1 LNHDA and CDR2 SQIVND (reference sequence). CDR3: CASSRTLRRSPNNEQFF. For the CDR3, the DNA is TGTGCCAGTAGTCGAACTCTCAGGCGCTCTCCTAACAATGAGCAGTTCTTC.

This chain uses TRBV6-5 with TRBJ2-7; D unclear. This CDR3 is 15 amino acids long. Germline V gene sequence: CDR1 MNHEY, CDR2 SVGAGI. V lost 4 bases and J 2 bases, leaving 15 bases between the germline ends. The CDR3 is CASSSLPSRTYEQYF. CDR3 nucleotide sequence: TGTGCCAGCAGTTCCCTCCCCTCGAGGACCTACGAGCAGTACTTC.

This sequence joins TRBV4-1 and TRBJ1-2; D is possibly TRBD1 (6 bases). There are 15 residues in the CDR3. In germline, CDR1 is MGHRA, CDR2 YSYEKL. Between the trimmed V and J ends, which lost 4 bases and 7 bases, there was a span of 19 bases. The CDR3 sequence is CASSPVGRGPVGYTF. The DNA for the CDR3 is TGCGCCAGCAGCCCAGTTGGGCGGGGGCCGGTTGGCTACACCTTC.

The chain recombines TRBV29-1 with TRBJ2-7; the match to TRBD1 covers 7 bases. CDR3 length: 13 residues. In germline, CDR1 is SQVTM, CDR2 ANQGSEA. V lost 4 bases, J lost 1 base, and 4 bases stayed unmatched. CDR3 residues: CSVARTGSYEQYF. CDR3 bases: TGCAGCGTTGCTCGGACAGGTTCCTACGAGCAGTACTTC.

The J gene is TRBJ2-7, the V gene TRBV5-1, with TRBD2 identical over 10 bases. Germline V gene lookup returns CDR1 SGHRS and CDR2 YFSETQ. The CDR3 length is 17 residues. Trimming cost V 0 bases and J 1 base; bases outside gene matches: 7. The CDR3 is CASSLVLAGAGSYEQYF. In DNA form, the CDR3 reads TGCGCCAGCAGCTTGGTGCTAGCGGGGGCGGGGTCCTACGAGCAGTACTTC.

This sequence joins TRBV13 and TRBJ1-1; D unresolved. CDR1 and CDR2 from the germline V gene are PRHDT and FYEKMQ (reference sequence). This CDR3 has 14 amino acids. V lost 5 bases, J lost 2 bases, and 12 bases lay in between. This chain's CDR3 is CASSLVQINTEAFF. The CDR3, as DNA: TGTGCCAGCAGCCTTGTACAGATTAACACTGAAGCTTTCTTT.

The DNA of the CDR3 is TGCAGCGTAAAGGGGTACTACGAGCAGTACTTC. As protein: CSVKGYYEQYF. The chain links TRBV29-1 to TRBJ2-7; a weak D match, TRBD1 (5 bases). This CDR3 is 11 amino acids long. Looked up from germline, CDR1 is SQVTM and CDR2 is ANQGSEA. V was cut by 6 bases and J by 3 bases, with 9 bases left in between.

The chain joins TRBV11-2 to TRBJ1-1; a weak D match, TRBD1 (5 bases). The germline V gene encodes CDR1 SGHAT and CDR2 FQNNGV. V lost 5 bases to trimming and J lost 4 bases, with 14 bases between them. This CDR3 region has 14 residues. The CDR3 coding sequence is TGTGCCAGCAGCCAGTACAGGCTCTCCACTGAAGCTTTCTTT. This encodes CASSQYRLSTEAFF. Full variable domain (missing parts from reference TRBV11-2 and TRBJ1-1): EAGVAQSPRYKIIEKRQSVAFWCNPISGHATLYWYQQILGQGPKLLIQFQNNGVVDDSQLPKDRFSAERLKGVDSTLKIQPAKLEDSAVYLCASSQYRLSTEAFFGQGTRLTVV.

The chain carries TRBV19 and TRBJ1-1, with TRBD1 identical over 11 bases. With V trimmed by 7 bases and J by 7 bases, 8 bases remained unmatched. Germline V gene sequence: CDR1 LNHDA, CDR2 SQIVND (reference sequence). The CDR3 is 14 residues long. The CDR3 here is CASTRTGGGGEAFF. The CDR3 DNA follows: TGTGCCAGTACCCGGACAGGGGGCGGCGGTGAAGCTTTCTTT.

The J gene is TRBJ2-3, the V gene TRBV11-2; 9 bases fit TRBD2. Losses at the gene ends were 3 bases for V and 2 bases for J; bases not matched to a gene: 3. Germline V gene lookup returns CDR1 SGHAT and CDR2 FQNNGV. This CDR3 is 15 amino acids long. In nucleotides, the CDR3 is TGTGCCAGCAGCTTCCGCGGGGGGGCCACAGATACGCAGTATTTT. Protein: CASSFRGGATDTQYF.

The chain uses TRBV6-6 and TRBJ1-5, with TRBD1 as a possible D gene (6 bases). Trimming pared 4 bases from V and 2 bases from J, leaving 15 bases between. CDR1 and CDR2 (germline): MNHNY, SVGAGI (reference sequence). The CDR3 contains 16 residues. CDR3: CASSSGTTWGNQPQHF. CDR3 DNA: TGTGCCAGCAGTTCCGGGACAACTTGGGGCAATCAGCCCCAGCATTTT.

The chain recombines TRBV4-3 with TRBJ1-2, with a possible D match to TRBD1 (6 bases). Trimming took off 1 base at V and 5 bases at J, with 14 bases between the two ends. The CDR3 totals 15 residues. CDR1 LGHNA and CDR2 YSLEER come from the germline V gene. The CDR3 region has the DNA TGCGCCAGCAGCCAAGTTACCACAGGGACGTATGGCTACACCTTC. Encoded protein: CASSQVTTGTYGYTF.

The V call is TRBV27, the J call TRBJ2-3; D is possibly TRBD2 (6 bases). The CDR3 runs to 18 residues. Trimming removed 4 bases at V and 2 bases at J, with 22 bases between. The germline gives CDR1 MNHEY, CDR2 SMNVEV (reference sequence). In DNA form, the CDR3 reads TGTGCCAGCAGTTCCCGCAGCTCTTACGCGGGGTACACAGATACGCAGTATTTT. It yields the protein CASSSRSSYAGYTDTQYF.

The rearrangement uses TRBV2 and TRBJ2-1; possible D gene TRBD2, 6 bases. This CDR3 comprises 18 residues. Germline V gene lookup returns CDR1 SNHLY and CDR2 FYNNEI. Trimming left V 4 bases short and J 0 bases short, with 19 bases between. CDR3 in DNA: TGTGCCAGCAGTGCGCTAGCGAGCGTCTTAAGCTCCTACAATGAGCAGTTCTTC. It translates to CASSALASVLSSYNEQFF.

This rearrangement joins TRBV7-9 to TRBJ2-3, with D perhaps matching TRBD2 (5 bases). Deletions cut 4 bases from V and 2 bases from J, with 13 bases between. This CDR3 has 15 amino acids. Germline loops: CDR1 SEHNR, CDR2 FQNEAQ (reference sequence). CDR3 DNA: TGTGCCAGCAGCTCCGCGGGTGTGGTCACAGATACGCAGTATTTT. Translated, it gives CASSSAGVVTDTQYF.

A few counts support this clone. The junction does not match germline at one end; this may be a read error. The chain combines TRBV6-5 with TRBJ2-7, with D maybe TRBD2 (6 bases). The germline V gene encodes CDR1 MNHEY and CDR2 SVGAGI. CDR3 size: 14 residues. The CDR3 coding sequence is TGTGCCAGCAGTTTAGACACCCCTCCCGGGAGATTCCACTTC. Amino acids: CASSLDTPPGRFHF.

The chain employs TRBV4-1 and TRBJ2-5; 10 bases are a match to TRBD1. The last part of the DNA fits TRBJ2-7 better; the J call may be wrong. The CDR3 runs to 18 residues. The germline V gene has CDR1 MGHRA and CDR2 YSYEKL. CDR3 nucleotide sequence: TGCGCCAGCAGCCAAAGCCTTTCCGGGACAGGGGCTATCTACGAGCAGTACTTC. It yields the protein CASSQSLSGTGAIYEQYF.

The V call is TRBV28, the J call TRBJ1-1; the match to TRBD1 covers 8 bases. V shed 4 bases, J shed 3 bases, and the junction held 7 bases outside the gene matches. Germline CDR1 MDHEN, CDR2 SYDVKM. The CDR3 extends over 15 amino acids. CDR3 amino acids: CASSSQGALDTEAFF. CDR3 DNA: TGTGCCAGCAGTTCCCAGGGGGCGCTTGACACTGAAGCTTTCTTT.